Listed below are T cell receptor beta chains from one sample, sequenced in a study of beta chain features in type 1 diabetes. Some clones are missing from TCRdb's copy, which holds only in-frame ones; the method was immunoSEQ multiplex PCR. Among 200,000 to 250,000 clones, 9.5% to 13% were seen once, and the ten largest hold roughly 1.3%. The sample taken for sequencing was central memory CD4+ T cells from blood. These receptors were taken from a man younger than 35 in good health. CDR3s include the opening cysteine and the closing phenylalanine or tryptophan. Fields, in order: J gene, clone size, D gene, CDR3 length, V gene, CDR3 protein, CDR3 DNA. D genes are given only for firm matches. The size of a clone is reported for some rows only, either as once, few or many, or as a class for expanded clones.

J: TRBJ2-3; size: NA; D: TRBD1; length: 16; V: TRBV9; CDR3: CASSPWQGASTDTQYF; DNA: TGTGCCAGCAGCCCATGGCAGGGGGCGAGCACAGATACGCAGTATTTT
J: TRBJ2-1; size: NA; D: TRBD2; length: 14; V: TRBV6-1; CDR3: CASSELAGYNEQFF; DNA: TGTGCCAGCAGTGAACTAGCGGGATACAATGAGCAGTTCTTC
J: TRBJ1-1; size: NA; D: NA; length: 14; V: TRBV29-1; CDR3: CSVESFSRNTEAFF; DNA: TGCAGCGTTGAGAGTTTCTCCCGTAACACTGAAGCTTTCTTT
J: TRBJ1-2; size: many; D: TRBD1; length: 13; V: TRBV6-1; CDR3: CASNPTGNYGYTF; DNA: TGTGCCAGCAACCCGACAGGGAACTATGGCTACACCTTC
J: TRBJ1-1; size: few; D: NA; length: 13; V: TRBV7-9; CDR3: CASSLQGLTEAFF; DNA: TGTGCCAGCAGCTTACAGGGGCTCACTGAAGCTTTCTTT
J: TRBJ1-2; size: few; D: TRBD1; length: 12; V: TRBV29-1; CDR3: CSASGTGDGYTF; DNA: TGCAGCGCCTCCGGGACAGGCGATGGCTACACCTTC
J: TRBJ2-1; size: few; D: NA; length: 15; V: TRBV6-7; CDR3: CASSSHIGGGNEQFF; DNA: TGTGCCAGCAGTTCCCACATTGGGGGTGGCAATGAGCAGTTCTTC
J: TRBJ2-5; size: few; D: NA; length: 11; V: TRBV2; CDR3: CASGIGETQYF; DNA: TGTGCCAGCGGGATAGGTGAGACCCAGTACTTC
J: TRBJ2-7; size: NA; D: NA; length: 13; V: TRBV30; CDR3: CAWSATVSYEQYF; DNA: TGTGCCTGGAGTGCGACAGTCTCCTACGAGCAGTACTTC
J: TRBJ1-1; size: few; D: TRBD1; length: 13; V: TRBV5-4; CDR3: CASSLQGYTEAFF; DNA: TGTGCCAGCAGCTTACAGGGGTACACTGAAGCTTTCTTT
J: TRBJ2-7; size: NA; D: TRBD2; length: 13; V: TRBV27; CDR3: CASSFAGEREQYF; DNA: TGTGCCAGCAGTTTCGCGGGAGAGCGGGAGCAGTACTTC
J: TRBJ2-1; size: few; D: NA; length: 15; V: TRBV7-8; CDR3: CASTPPWQKNNEQFF; DNA: TGTGCCAGCACCCCGCCCTGGCAGAAGAACAATGAGCAGTTCTTC
J: TRBJ1-1; size: NA; D: NA; length: 13; V: TRBV6-5; CDR3: CASSYARGTEAFF; DNA: TGTGCCAGCAGTTACGCCAGGGGCACTGAAGCTTTCTTT
J: TRBJ2-5; size: few; D: NA; length: 16; V: TRBV27; CDR3: CASSLSMGTAQETQYF; DNA: TGTGCCAGCAGTTTATCTATGGGGACGGCTCAAGAGACCCAGTACTTC
J: TRBJ2-1; size: NA; D: NA; length: 16; V: TRBV4-1; CDR3: CASSQDLSGTYNEQFF; DNA: TGCGCCAGCAGCCAAGATCTAAGCGGCACCTACAATGAGCAGTTCTTC
J: TRBJ2-5; size: few; D: NA; length: 13; V: TRBV11-1; CDR3: CASSSGPSETQYF; DNA: TGTGCCAGCAGCTCCGGACCCTCCGAGACCCAGTACTTC
J: TRBJ2-2; size: few; D: TRBD1; length: 19; V: TRBV4-1; CDR3: CASSQEDTGGTGRSGELFF; DNA: TGCGCCAGCAGCCAAGAGGATACCGGGGGGACAGGGCGTAGCGGGGAGCTGTTTTTT
J: TRBJ2-3; size: NA; D: TRBD1; length: 20; V: TRBV14; CDR3: CASSQRLRDRDLGGGDTQYF; DNA: TGTGCCAGCAGCCAAAGGCTTCGGGACAGGGATCTCGGTGGCGGGGATACGCAGTATTTT
J: TRBJ1-5; size: NA; D: NA; length: 16; V: TRBV30; CDR3: CAWSVKGGTGNQPQHF; DNA: TGTGCCTGGAGTGTCAAGGGGGGTACGGGCAATCAGCCCCAGCATTTT
J: TRBJ2-5; size: NA; D: NA; length: 12; V: TRBV2; CDR3: CASRGIVETQYF; DNA: TGTGCCAGCAGGGGTATCGTAGAGACCCAGTACTTC
J: TRBJ2-7; size: many; D: TRBD1; length: 12; V: TRBV29-1; CDR3: CSVAGTVYEQYF; DNA: TGCAGCGTTGCCGGGACAGTCTACGAGCAGTACTTC
J: TRBJ2-7; size: NA; D: NA; length: 16; V: TRBV11-2; CDR3: CASSLDRGGLAHEQYF; DNA: TGTGCCAGCAGCTTAGATAGGGGCGGGTTGGCACACGAGCAGTACTTC
J: TRBJ2-7; size: NA; D: NA; length: 13; V: TRBV5-4; CDR3: CASSLWAGDEQYF; DNA: TGTGCCAGCAGCTTGTGGGCAGGGGACGAGCAGTACTTC
J: TRBJ2-7; size: NA; D: NA; length: 14; V: TRBV5-1; CDR3: CASSLAGESYEQYF; DNA: TGCGCCAGCAGCTTGGCAGGGGAGTCCTACGAGCAGTACTTC
J: TRBJ2-7; size: few; D: NA; length: 15; V: TRBV11-1; CDR3: CASSAKGQGRDEQYF; DNA: TGTGCCAGCAGCGCGAAGGGCCAGGGGAGGGACGAGCAGTACTTC
J: TRBJ2-7; size: few; D: NA; length: 11; V: TRBV30; CDR3: CARGSTYEQYF; DNA: TGTGCCCGAGGGAGTACCTACGAGCAGTACTTC
J: TRBJ1-5; size: many; D: NA; length: 14; V: TRBV6-6; CDR3: CASSYGWGVGPQHF; DNA: TGTGCCAGCAGTTACGGCTGGGGGGTTGGGCCCCAGCATTTT
J: TRBJ2-7; size: many; D: NA; length: 12; V: TRBV30; CDR3: CACDRDSYEQYF; DNA: TGTGCCTGTGACAGAGACTCCTACGAGCAGTACTTC
J: TRBJ2-5; size: NA; D: NA; length: 15; V: TRBV4-1; CDR3: CASSPQGSGQETQYF; DNA: TGCGCCAGCAGCCCCCAGGGGAGCGGACAAGAGACCCAGTACTTC
J: TRBJ1-2; size: NA; D: NA; length: 15; V: TRBV18; CDR3: CASSPPGSIFYGYTF; DNA: TGTGCCAGCTCACCACCGGGCAGCATCTTCTATGGCTACACCTTC
J: TRBJ2-1; size: few; D: TRBD2; length: 20; V: TRBV14; CDR3: CASSPPLLFSGRIRTHEQFF; DNA: TGTGCCAGCAGCCCCCCCCTTTTATTTAGCGGGAGAATTAGAACCCATGAGCAGTTCTTC
J: TRBJ2-1; size: many; D: NA; length: 12; V: TRBV30; CDR3: CALGINRDEQFF; DNA: TGTGCCCTAGGGATCAACCGCGATGAGCAGTTCTTC
J: TRBJ2-2; size: NA; D: NA; length: 15; V: TRBV7-8; CDR3: CASSLNPVGTGELFF; DNA: TGTGCCAGCAGCTTAAACCCCGTAGGGACCGGGGAGCTGTTTTTT
J: TRBJ1-4; size: many; D: TRBD1; length: 14; V: TRBV7-2; CDR3: CASSTGTGRGELFF; DNA: TGTGCCAGCAGCACCGGGACAGGGAGAGGGGAACTGTTTTTT
J: TRBJ1-1; size: NA; D: NA; length: 16; V: TRBV18; CDR3: CASSPKEGQRNTEAFF; DNA: TGTGCCAGCTCACCGAAAGAGGGGCAGAGGAACACTGAAGCTTTCTTT
J: TRBJ1-1; size: NA; D: NA; length: 14; V: TRBV7-6; CDR3: CASSFRPLNTEAFF; DNA: TGTGCCAGCAGCTTCCGACCGTTGAACACTGAAGCTTTCTTT
J: TRBJ1-2; size: NA; D: NA; length: 14; V: TRBV11-2; CDR3: CASSLDPAGFGYTF; DNA: TGTGCCAGCAGCTTAGATCCGGCAGGGTTTGGCTACACCTTC